One sample yielded the 22 T cell receptor beta chains listed below, sequenced in a study of shared clonotypes between healthy human individuals. TCRdb's table, derived via immunoSEQ multiplex PCR, lists solely in-frame clones and lacks some. The sample shows 650,000 to 800,000 clones, around 70% of them seen only once. Sequencing input: memory CD4+ T cells sorted from blood. The subset here: CD45RA-negative fraction. The receptors shown here come from a woman aged 25 to 39 in good health.

The V and J genes are TRBV19 and TRBJ2-3; D is undetermined. The CDR3 has 14 residues. The V gene's germline CDR1 is LNHDA and CDR2 SQIVND (reference sequence). The germline V and J ends were trimmed by 8 bases and 2 bases, with 14 bases remaining between them. CDR3 coding DNA: TGTGCCAGTGCAGTGGACCCCCACACAGATACGCAGTATTTT. This encodes CASAVDPHTDTQYF.

A remark on this clone: Other DNA sequences from this sample encode an identical CDR3 as well. This chain connects TRBV4-1 to TRBJ2-5; 9 positions agree with TRBD2. V lost 1 base to trimming and J lost 5 bases; unmatched junction nucleotides: 2. The CDR3 covers 14 residues. Per germline, CDR1 MGHRA and CDR2 YSYEKL. In nucleotides, the CDR3 is TGCGCCAGCAGCCAAGGCGCGGGAGGGGAGACCCAGTACTTC. This codes for CASSQGAGGETQYF.

A few counts support this clone. CDR3 DNA sequence: TGTGCCAGCAGTTTATCGGGGTGGAGCACTGAAGCTTTCTTT. It translates to CASSLSGWSTEAFF. V gene TRBV27 combines with J gene TRBJ1-1; no clear D. The CDR3 runs 14 residues. From germline, CDR1 is MNHEY and CDR2 SMNVEV (reference sequence). Between the trimmed V and J ends, which lost 0 bases and 4 bases, there was a span of 9 bases.

V usage is TRBV5-1 and J usage is TRBJ2-5; TRBD1 matches 8 bases. Germline CDR1 SGHRS, CDR2 YFSETQ. The CDR3 spans 15 residues. With 5 bases clipped from V and 3 bases from J, the junction kept 9 bases outside the gene matches. CDR3 in DNA: TGCGCCAGCAGAGGACAGGGCGGTAGCGAAGAGACCCAGTACTTC. It specifies CASRGQGGSEETQYF.

This clone was counted a single time. This sequence joins TRBV2 and TRBJ1-3, with no clear D. Trimming pared 5 bases from V and 0 bases from J, leaving 11 bases between. Germline-derived CDR1 and CDR2 are SNHLY and FYNNEI. There are 15 residues in the CDR3. CDR3 coding DNA: TGTGCCAGCAGTATCCAGAGGATCTCTGGAAACACCATATATTTT. It translates to CASSIQRISGNTIYF.

About this clone: At the DNA level, this CDR3 is encoded by other sequences in the same sample as well. The genes are TRBV29-1 and TRBJ2-5; 8 bases are a match to TRBD1. Germline lookup yields CDR1 SQVTM and CDR2 ANQGSEA. V lost 6 bases and J lost 4; bases outside the gene matches: 1. This CDR3 is 11 amino acids long. CDR3 coding DNA: TGCAGCGTGGACAGGGCAGAGACCCAGTACTTC. It specifies CSVDRAETQYF.

A remark on this clone: The identical CDR3 is also encoded by other nucleotide sequences in the sample. The chain combines TRBV20-1 with TRBJ1-2; the D is unclear. The CDR3 has 11 amino acids. The V and J ends lost 3 bases and 8 bases respectively, with 10 bases between them. Germline V gene sequence: CDR1 DFQATT, CDR2 SNEGSKA (reference sequence). The CDR3 DNA follows: TGCAGTGCTAGTAGGCAGGTCGGCTACACCTTC. It encodes CSASRQVGYTF.

The rearrangement joins TRBV19 to TRBJ1-5, with unresolved D. From germline, CDR1 is LNHDA and CDR2 SQIVND (reference sequence). The CDR3 loop spans 16 amino acids. Trimming shortened V by 2 bases and J by 3 bases, and 14 bases separated the two germline ends. The CDR3 region has the DNA TGTGCCAGTAGTATATCCTGGCAGACTAACAATCAGCCCCAGCATTTT. The encoded protein is CASSISWQTNNQPQHF.

This clone has just a few counts. The CDR3 bases are TGTGCCTGGAGTCGGGACTCAAGGAACACTGAAGCTTTCTTT. Protein product: CAWSRDSRNTEAFF. The chain employs TRBV30 and TRBJ1-1; a possible D gene is TRBD1 (5 bases). The germline V gene encodes CDR1 GTSNPN and CDR2 SVGIG (reference sequence). This CDR3 is 14 amino acids long. Trimming shortened V by 2 bases and J by 1 base, and 11 bases separated the two germline ends.

This clone has only one observation. J is TRBJ2-5 and V is TRBV7-9; 12 nucleotides match TRBD2. The CDR3 extends over 18 amino acids. Germline V gene data show CDR1 as SEHNR and CDR2 as FQNEAQ (reference sequence). J was trimmed by 3 bases and V by 3 bases; bases with no gene match: 11. CDR3 sequence: CASSFRLAGVVGEETQYF. In DNA form, the CDR3 reads TGTGCCAGCAGCTTTCGACTAGCGGGAGTCGTCGGGGAAGAGACCCAGTACTTC.

Written as DNA, the CDR3 is TGTGCCAGTAGTAAGGGACAGAACACTGAAGCTTTCTTT. This sequence encodes CASSKGQNTEAFF. This chain uses TRBV19 with TRBJ1-1, with a weak D call TRBD1 (6 bases). Trimming took off 4 bases at V and 1 base at J, with 7 bases between the two ends. This CDR3 has 13 amino acids. Germline V gene data show CDR1 as LNHDA and CDR2 as SQIVND (reference sequence).

The genes are TRBV28 and TRBJ1-1; the match to TRBD1 covers 8 bases. This CDR3 comprises 13 residues. Germline CDR1 MDHEN, CDR2 SYDVKM. V trimming: 6 bases; J trimming: 10 bases; junction bases outside the gene matches: 10. The DNA of the CDR3 is TGTGCCAGCAGGCAGACAGGGGCGGTGAGAGCTTTCTTT. Its protein product is CASRQTGAVRAFF.

In its sample, this clone was seen a few times. This rearrangement joins TRBV5-1 to TRBJ1-2, with TRBD1 matching over 8 bases. The V segment lost 1 base and the J segment 6 bases; nucleotides outside the gene matches: 14. This CDR3 has 17 amino acids. Per the germline V gene, CDR1 is SGHRS and CDR2 is YFSETQ. The DNA of the CDR3 is TGCGCCAGCAGCTTGTCGGCAGGGGGCATTCGTCAAAATGGCTACACCTTC. Residues: CASSLSAGGIRQNGYTF.

The chain combines TRBV7-9 with TRBJ2-3; D tentatively fits TRBD1 or TRBD2 (5 bases each). Trimming stripped 3 bases from V and 5 bases from J, with 15 bases between. This CDR3 has 15 amino acids. Germline CDR1 and CDR2: SEHNR and FQNEAQ (reference sequence). The CDR3 region has the DNA TGTGCCAGCAGCTTTCGACAGCGGAATGTAGATACGCAGTATTTT. Its protein product is CASSFRQRNVDTQYF.

The gene calls are TRBV11-2 and TRBJ2-7, with TRBD1 as a possible D gene (6 bases). V dropped 5 bases and J dropped 7 bases, with 21 bases sitting between them. The CDR3 loop spans 15 amino acids. Germline V gene lookup returns CDR1 SGHAT and CDR2 FQNNGV. The CDR3 DNA is TGTGCCAGCAGCCGAACAGACAGGAGGATAGGGGAGCAGTACTTC. Protein: CASSRTDRRIGEQYF.

This chain joins TRBV28 and TRBJ2-7; D may correspond to TRBD1 or TRBD2 (5 bases each). The CDR3 is 16 residues long. Trimming took 7 bases from V and 0 from J, leaving 19 bases between them. Germline V CDR1 and CDR2: MDHEN, SYDVKM. This CDR3 reads CASTTSGTVSSYEQYF. The CDR3 DNA reads TGTGCCAGCACCACTTCCGGGACGGTGAGCTCCTACGAGCAGTACTTC.

V and J are TRBV10-1 and TRBJ2-3; 13 positions agree with TRBD2. CDR1 and CDR2 from the germline V gene are WNHNN and SYGVQD (reference sequence). Trimming removed 6 bases from V and 4 bases from J; junction bases left unmatched: 4. The CDR3 runs to 15 residues. The CDR3 bases are TGCGCCAGCAGCAGGACTAGCGGGAGCCCAGATACGCAGTATTTT. This gives the protein CASSRTSGSPDTQYF.

The table lists this clone with a few counts. V is TRBV9 and J is TRBJ1-3; D ambiguous. The CDR3 extends over 12 amino acids. The V and J ends lost 5 bases and 4 bases respectively, with 7 bases between them. Germline values: CDR1 SGDLS, CDR2 YYNGEE. The CDR3 coding sequence is TGTGCCAGCAGTCCTACAGGAAACACCATATATTTT. Amino acid sequence: CASSPTGNTIYF.

The V and J genes are TRBV7-3 and TRBJ2-2; 16 bases fit TRBD2. The CDR3 runs to 15 residues. J gave up 7 bases and V 5 bases, and 1 base lay outside the gene matches. CDR1 and CDR2 from the germline V gene are SGHTA and FQGTGA. CDR3 sequence reads: CASSGTSGRDGELFF. The CDR3 bases are TGTGCCAGCAGCGGGACTAGCGGGAGGGACGGGGAGCTGTTTTTT. The entire variable domain, with the rest obtained from reference TRBV7-3 and TRBJ2-2, is as follows: GAGVSQTPSNKVTEKGKYVELRCDPISGHTALYWYRQSLGQGPEFLIYFQGTGAADDSGLPNDRFFAVRPEGSVSTLKIQRTERGDSAVYLCASSGTSGRDGELFFGEGSRLTVL.

The rearrangement uses TRBV6-5 and TRBJ2-2, with 8 nucleotides matching TRBD2. The V gene's germline CDR1 is MNHEY and CDR2 SVGAGI. This CDR3 is 15 amino acids long. J lost 9 bases, V lost 0 bases, and 6 bases had no gene match. CDR3: CASSYSSGSGRELFF. The DNA for the CDR3 is TGTGCCAGCAGTTACTCGAGCGGGAGTGGTCGGGAGCTGTTTTTT.

V and J are TRBV7-9 and TRBJ2-2; 13 positions match TRBD2. V shed 3 bases and J 5 bases; nucleotides not matched to a gene: 3. Germline V gene sequence: CDR1 SEHNR, CDR2 FQNEAQ (reference sequence). The CDR3 contains 16 residues. In nucleotides, the CDR3 is TGTGCCAGCAGCTTGGGACTAGCGGGACCTACCGGGGAGCTGTTTTTT. Encoded protein: CASSLGLAGPTGELFF.

The chain joins TRBV19 to TRBJ1-4, with D possibly TRBD1 on 6 matching bases. Germline V lookup: CDR1 LNHDA, CDR2 SQIVND (reference sequence). Trimming pared 4 bases from V and 1 base from J, leaving 10 bases between. This CDR3 spans 15 amino acids. The CDR3 DNA is TGTGCCAGTAGTACCCAACAGGGAACTAATGAAAAACTGTTTTTT. It codes for CASSTQQGTNEKLFF.